This T cell receptor beta chain was found in a study of blood T cell repertoires in COVID-19. Study context: The origin of the acute and convalescent COVID-19 samples was the United States, Italy and Spain.

Trimming shortened V by 0 bases and J by 5 bases, and 8 bases separated the two germline ends. The germline V gene encodes CDR1 LGHNA and CDR2 YSLEER. There are 13 residues in the CDR3. Under the authors' procedure: The authors estimated nucleated cell counts from reference gene primer amplification. This table comes from immunoSEQ multiplex PCR, and its TCRdb copy is limited to in-frame clones, with some not included. V, J and clone size were drawn from that table, and D and trimming were deduced from the DNA. The sample consists of 210,000 or so clones, roughly nine tenths of them appearing once. Sequencing was carried out using peripheral blood. V gene TRBV4-3 combines with J gene TRBJ2-7; D call uncertain. The TCR comes from a woman aged 50 to 60 with acute or convalescent COVID-19. The CDR3 loop reads CASSQDLPDEQYF. CDR3 DNA sequence: TGCGCCAGCAGCCAAGATCTCCCGGACGAGCAGTACTTC.